Listed here is a single TCR beta chain. Clones were sequenced by immunoSEQ multiplex PCR, and TCRdb holds only the in-frame ones, with some missing. The sample shows around 2.1 million clones, 85% to 95% of them seen only once. This entry is derived from a study of shared clonotypes between healthy human individuals. For the study at large: The composition of the donors was two women and a few men aged 18 to 49. Every donor yielded three CD4 naive, three CD4 memory, two CD8 naive and one CD8 memory plate.

V lost 4 bases and J lost 15, with 12 bases in between. The CDR3 runs to 11 residues. The V gene's germline CDR1 is PRHDT and CDR2 FYEKMQ (reference sequence). CD45RO-negative, CCR7-selected cells formed the naive CD8 fraction, which excluded terminally differentiated effector memory CD45RA+ cells. The receptor was derived from a man in his late teens or twenties in good health. Some clones in this sample may be carry-over from other donors' samples. This rearrangement joins TRBV13 to TRBJ1-4; D perhaps matches TRBD1 (5 bases). The material sequenced was naive CD8+ T cells from PBMCs. CDR3 nucleotides: TGTGCCAGCAGCTCGGGGGGACGGGTGTTTTTT. Protein sequence: CASSSGGRVFF. Using reference TRBV13 and TRBJ1-4 for the parts outside the CDR3, the full variable domain is AAGVIQSPRHLIKEKRETATLKCYPIPRHDTVYWYQQGPGQDPQFLISFYEKMQSDKGSIPDRFSAQQFSDYHSELNMSSLELGDSALYFCASSSGGRVFFGSGTQLSVL.